This T cell receptor (beta chain) came from a study of response to subunit inactivated influenza vaccine (dated by TCRdb to the late 2010s). About the full investigation: Deep quantitative T cell receptor repertoire profiling was used in the study to track responses to a trivalent subunit inactivated influenza vaccine. Broad study findings and their caveats: According to the authors, only a limited number of new T cells may be recruited by each seasonal influenza vaccination.

Spanning cysteine to phenylalanine, the CDR3 consists of 15 amino acids. The DNA shown is the 45-base CDR3, in frame from base 1. CDR1 DFQATT and CDR2 SNEGSKA are derived from the germline V gene (reference sequence). Trimming accounts for 3 bases at V and 5 bases at J, while the number of junction bases matched to no gene is 6. Receptors were amplified or captured by RT-PCR. These reads were obtained on an Illumina HiSeq 2500. The public reads were reprocessed in TCRdb via fastp at Q25 and MiXCR, keeping in-frame beta chains. Each entry merges the rows of one CDR3 protein and shows their most common DNA and genes. The sample table contains 500,000 to 600,000 distinct CDR3 sequences; only one count was recorded for roughly 10% of them. Of the sample, about a tenth is held by the ten largest clones. Concerning this clonotype: The specificity of this receptor is unknown. Base qualities are not recorded, but no much larger clone differs from it by a single base.

Recombination linked TRBV20-1 to TRBJ2-2, with 10 bases matching TRBD1. This receptor was identified in a man over 45 who received an inactivated influenza vaccine. Donor details come from another sample of the same person, matched by shared clones. The sequencing here drew on PBMCs from blood, taken on the day of vaccination. The DNA reads TGCAGTGCTAGGACAGGGGGCGCGAGGACCGGGGAGCTGTTTTTT. Its protein is CSARTGGARTGELFF.